Below, 14 T cell receptor beta chains from the same sample are listed, as sequenced in a study of blood T cell repertoires in COVID-19. Using immunoSEQ multiplex PCR, the repertoire was profiled, and TCRdb retains in-frame clones only, with some absent. The repertoire holds 300,000 to 400,000 clones, with about nine tenths as singletons. The sequenced material came from peripheral blood. Receptors were obtained from a young woman with COVID-19, enrolled during active disease.

The gene calls are TRBV11-2 and TRBJ2-7; tentatively, D is TRBD2 (6 bases). V was trimmed by 5 bases and J by 4 bases, leaving 9 bases between them. This CDR3 is 12 amino acids long. From germline, CDR1 is SGHAT and CDR2 FQNNGV. The CDR3 region is CASSAGGYEQYF. The CDR3 DNA sequence: TGTGCCAGCAGCGCCGGGGGTTACGAGCAGTACTTC.

The count of this clone is one. The rearrangement joins TRBV5-4 to TRBJ2-1, with D tentatively TRBD1 (6 bases). Germline assignment: CDR1 SGHNT and CDR2 YYREEE (reference sequence). CDR3 length: 15 residues. With 5 bases removed from V and 8 bases from J, the gap between germline ends came to 20 bases. The DNA of the CDR3 is TGTGCCAGCAGTTCAATTCATACAGGGAACTATGAGCAGTTCTTC. Translation gives CASSSIHTGNYEQFF.

The CDR3 reads CASMLGSHNNEQFF. The CDR3 region has the DNA TGTGCCAGCATGCTTGGGAGTCATAACAATGAGCAGTTCTTC. The chain couples TRBV27 to TRBJ2-1, with a weak D call TRBD2 (5 bases). Germline V CDR1 and CDR2: MNHEY, SMNVEV (reference sequence). Trimming took 7 bases from V and 5 from J, leaving 15 bases between them. This CDR3 has 14 amino acids.

Note on this clone: Other nucleotide sequences in the sample specify the same CDR3. The CDR3 loop is CASSLDRGNYGYTF. The CDR3 region has the DNA TGTGCCAGCAGCTTAGACAGGGGCAACTATGGCTACACCTTC. The chain joins TRBV7-9 to TRBJ1-2; 7 bases map to TRBD1. CDR3 length: 14 residues. Per germline, CDR1 SEHNR and CDR2 FQNEAQ (reference sequence). V shed 1 base, J shed 2 bases, and the junction held 1 base outside the gene matches.

This rearrangement joins TRBV3-1 (or the pseudogene TRBV3-2) to TRBJ2-1; weak D call: TRBD2 (6 bases). CDR3 length: 15 residues. Germline CDR1 is LGHDT and CDR2 is YNNKEL (reference sequence). V lost 3 bases to trimming and J lost 7 bases, with 16 bases between them. This CDR3 is CASSQAPGLHNEQFF. As DNA, the CDR3 is TGTGCCAGCAGCCAGGCCCCGGGACTCCATAATGAGCAGTTCTTC.

J is TRBJ2-1 and V is TRBV6-1; D may be TRBD1 (6 bases). The germline CDR1 and CDR2 sequences are MNHNS and SASEGT. Trimming stripped 3 bases from V and 12 bases from J, with 18 bases between. The CDR3 contains 14 residues. The CDR3 DNA reads as TGTGCCAGCAGTGATCCGGGACAATTTACGGGGCAGTTCTTC. The encoded protein is CASSDPGQFTGQFF.

This clone has only a few counts. This rearrangement joins TRBV29-1 to TRBJ2-1; a possible D gene is TRBD1 (6 bases). CDR3 length equals 14 residues. The germline gives CDR1 SQVTM, CDR2 ANQGSEA. The V gene lost 7 bases and the J gene lost 8 bases, with 21 bases spanning the gap. CDR3 nucleotides: TGCAGCGCTATCATCGGACAGAGGACGGATGAGCAGTTCTTC. As protein: CSAIIGQRTDEQFF.

The CDR3 DNA is TGTGCCAGCAGTGCCGGGACCAAAAACATTCAGTACTTC. Amino acids: CASSAGTKNIQYF. The chain recombines TRBV9 with TRBJ2-4; D may be TRBD2 (5 bases). There are 13 residues in the CDR3. The germline V gene has CDR1 SGDLS and CDR2 YYNGEE. Trimming took 5 bases from V and 2 from J, leaving 8 bases between them.

The rearrangement uses TRBV15 and TRBJ2-1; D may be TRBD2 (5 bases). Germline V gives CDR1 LNHNV, CDR2 YYDKDF (reference sequence). V was shortened by 1 base and J by 9 bases, with 7 bases between the two germline ends. The length of the CDR3 is 12 residues. The CDR3: CATSRGRREQFF. CDR3 nucleotides: TGTGCCACCAGCAGAGGGAGGCGTGAGCAGTTCTTC.

In this sample, this clone turned up a few times. V and J are TRBV19 and TRBJ1-2; 10 bases are a match to TRBD1. With 4 bases clipped from V and 8 bases from J, the junction kept 10 bases outside the gene matches. Germline V gene data show CDR1 as LNHDA and CDR2 as SQIVND (reference sequence). The CDR3 spans 15 residues. The CDR3 is CASSSTGTGVEGYTF. CDR3 bases: TGTGCCAGTAGTAGTACCGGGACAGGGGTGGAAGGCTACACCTTC.

Written as DNA, the CDR3 is TGTGCCAGCAGTTTTGGGACAGAGCAGTTCTTC. Translation gives CASSFGTEQFF. This chain links TRBV27 with TRBJ2-1; maybe TRBD1 (6 bases). V dropped 3 bases and J dropped 10 bases, with 7 bases sitting between them. The germline V gene has CDR1 MNHEY and CDR2 SMNVEV (reference sequence). The CDR3 length is 11 residues.

This chain connects TRBV7-2 to TRBJ1-4, with TRBD1 matching 8 bases. Germline CDR1 reads SGHTA; CDR2 reads FQGNSA. Trimming at V came to 5 bases and at J to 5 bases, leaving 10 bases not matched to a gene. The CDR3 sequence is 16 residues long. The CDR3 here is CASSLVGQGGNEKLFF. The CDR3 DNA follows: TGTGCCAGCAGCCTCGTAGGACAGGGTGGAAATGAAAAACTGTTTTTT.

This clone is a singleton in its sample. This sequence joins TRBV5-4 and TRBJ2-7; the match to TRBD2 covers 12 bases. The CDR3 runs to 15 residues. J lost 5 bases, V lost 0 bases, and 3 bases had no gene match. Germline V gives CDR1 SGHNT, CDR2 YYREEE (reference sequence). Here the CDR3 reads CASSLGTSGIDEQYF. The CDR3 bases are TGTGCCAGCAGCTTGGGGACTAGCGGGATTGACGAGCAGTACTTC.

The chain uses TRBV6-1 and TRBJ2-1; 9 bases agree with TRBD2. V lost 1 base, J lost 6 bases, and 4 bases stayed unmatched. CDR3 length equals 15 residues. Germline loops: CDR1 MNHNS, CDR2 SASEGT. CDR3 loop: CASSEELAGSNEQFF. CDR3 coding DNA: TGTGCCAGCAGTGAAGAACTAGCGGGTTCCAATGAGCAGTTCTTC.